This entry features one T cell receptor beta chain sequence. Its specificity is not known. TCRdb reprocessed the 5' RACE reads and keeps a single row for each CDR3 protein, giving no DNA. The sample spans a few hundred thousand distinct CDR3 sequences; the ten largest clones claim about 3.6%. These data come from a study of T cells expressing NK-cell markers. CDR1 and CDR2 from the germline V gene are ENHRY and SYGVKD. The CDR3 is 15 amino acids. Overall study results and limits: About six donors carried dominant NKG2C+ clonotypes that made up about 1.0-7.0% of their CD8+ T cells.

The rearrangement joins TRBV10-3 to TRBJ1-2. The TCR originated in a man younger than 35 in good health. The sequenced material came from blood T cells: a sorted CD56 or NKG2C T cell subset, CD4+ or CD8+ T cells, or bulk PBMC T cells (not recorded which). The CDR3 spells CAIGPSILVAHGYTF.